One and the same sample provided the 18 T cell receptor beta chains below, sequenced in a study of cytomegalovirus exposure and HLA in healthy donors. Clones were read by immunoSEQ multiplex PCR, and TCRdb kept only the in-frame ones, dropping some. Of 130,000 or so clones detected, roughly 87% appear once; the ten largest clones hold approximately 9.2%. Source material: PBMCs. The receptors here all came from a woman aged 18-29 years in good health and CMV-seropositive.

The chain links TRBV28 to TRBJ2-4; no firm D call. There are 14 residues in the CDR3. Germline lookup yields CDR1 MDHEN and CDR2 SYDVKM. Trimming cost V 2 bases and J 2 bases, with 7 bases left between them. This chain's CDR3 is CASSLTVTKNIQYF. The CDR3 DNA is TGTGCCAGCAGTTTAACTGTGACCAAAAACATTCAGTACTTC. The full variable domain, with the rest looked up from reference TRBV28 and TRBJ2-4, is DVKVTQSSRYLVKRTGEKVFLECVQDMDHENMFWYRQDPGLGLRLIYFSYDVKMKEKGDIPEGYSVSREKKERFSLILESASTNQTSMYLCASSLTVTKNIQYFGAGTRLSVL.

The CDR3 nucleotides are TGTGCCAGCCTCGGGACATGGCCCTACAATGAGCAGTTCTTC. As protein: CASLGTWPYNEQFF. J is TRBJ2-1 and V is TRBV19; perhaps TRBD1 as D (6 bases). Trimming shortened V by 9 bases and J by 2 bases, and 14 bases separated the two germline ends. This CDR3 is built from 14 residues. Germline CDR1 and CDR2: LNHDA and SQIVND (reference sequence).

The chain combines TRBV28 with TRBJ1-2; 10 bases align to TRBD1. The trim removed 5 bases at V and 4 bases at J, leaving 7 bases unmatched. The CDR3 has 15 residues. Germline values: CDR1 MDHEN, CDR2 SYDVKM. The CDR3 loop is CASSPWDRGSYGYTF. The DNA of the CDR3 is TGTGCCAGCAGTCCCTGGGACAGGGGAAGCTATGGCTACACCTTC.

V gene TRBV7-6 combines with J gene TRBJ1-1, with unresolved D. Per germline, CDR1 SGHVS and CDR2 FNYEAQ. The CDR3 is made up of 16 amino acids. Trimming took 5 bases from V and 3 from J, leaving 19 bases between them. CDR3 in DNA: TGTGCCAGCAGCCCCCTCCGCGGGGTCGGGCACACTGAAGCTTTCTTT. Amino acid sequence: CASSPLRGVGHTEAFF.

The chain has TRBV10-1 and TRBJ1-1; D is possibly TRBD1 (6 bases). The CDR3 is 14 amino acids. Per the germline V gene, CDR1 is WNHNN and CDR2 is SYGVQD (reference sequence). V was clipped by 2 bases and J by 1 base, with 8 bases between them. The CDR3 region is CASSERRGNTEAFF. CDR3 bases: TGCGCCAGCAGTGAGCGCAGGGGGAACACTGAAGCTTTCTTT.

CDR3 coding DNA: TGTGCCAGTAGTATAGGAGGACAGGAGTGGGCTGAAGCTTTCTTT. Protein product: CASSIGGQEWAEAFF. The chain joins TRBV19 to TRBJ1-1; 7 positions agree with TRBD1. The V and J ends lost 1 base and 6 bases, in that order; junction bases with no gene match: 8. Germline V gene data show CDR1 as LNHDA and CDR2 as SQIVND (reference sequence). The CDR3 runs 15 residues.

The chain is built from TRBV9 and TRBJ1-2; 8 bases agree with TRBD1. The CDR3 extends over 12 amino acids. J gave up 4 bases and V 7 bases, and 3 bases lay outside the gene matches. Germline assignment: CDR1 SGDLS and CDR2 YYNGEE. The CDR3 sequence: CASGGQVYGYTF. CDR3 coding DNA: TGTGCCAGCGGGGGACAGGTCTATGGCTACACCTTC.

The chain is built from TRBV5-1 and TRBJ1-3, with D possibly TRBD1 on 6 matching bases. Trimming took off 2 bases at V and 4 bases at J, with 10 bases between the two ends. This CDR3 has 14 residues. Germline values: CDR1 SGHRS, CDR2 YFSETQ. This CDR3 reads CASSLGQFGNTIYF. The CDR3 coding sequence is TGCGCCAGCAGCTTAGGACAGTTCGGAAACACCATATATTTT.

CDR3 sequence reads: CASRETSGGLYNEQFF. The CDR3 bases are TGTGCCAGCAGGGAGACTAGCGGGGGGTTGTACAATGAGCAGTTCTTC. The chain employs TRBV27 and TRBJ2-1; 13 positions match TRBD2. CDR1 and CDR2 from the germline V gene are MNHEY and SMNVEV (reference sequence). The V and J ends lost 6 bases and 4 bases, in that order; junction bases with no gene match: 6. This CDR3 region has 16 residues.

This clone was counted between two and nine times. This sequence joins TRBV19 and TRBJ1-1, with D unresolved. The ends were cut back, 1 base at V and 6 bases at J, with 6 bases in the middle. The CDR3 is 12 amino acids. Germline loops: CDR1 LNHDA, CDR2 SQIVND (reference sequence). CDR3 nucleotides: TGTGCCAGTAGTATAGGAGTCGCTGAAGCTTTCTTT. Translating gives CASSIGVAEAFF.

This chain uses TRBV28 with TRBJ1-2, with 7 bases lining up with TRBD1. CDR1 and CDR2 from the germline V gene are MDHEN and SYDVKM. The length of the CDR3 is 14 residues. V was pared by 6 bases and J by 2 bases, with 6 bases of the junction left unmatched. The CDR3, as DNA: TGTGCCAGCAGAGAGACAGGGAGGAACTATGGCTACACCTTC. Translation: CASRETGRNYGYTF.

J is TRBJ1-2 and V is TRBV28; 7 bases agree with TRBD1. The germline V gene has CDR1 MDHEN and CDR2 SYDVKM. Germline trimming cut 6 bases from V and 3 bases from J; bases unmatched to any gene: 16. The CDR3 runs to 17 residues. DNA of the CDR3: TGTGCCAGCAGAACACGACAGGGAGAGAGGTTAGACTATGGCTACACCTTC. As protein: CASRTRQGERLDYGYTF.

V is TRBV19 and J is TRBJ1-5; D gene uncertain. Trimming took 3 bases from V and 7 from J, leaving 10 bases between them. The CDR3 covers 13 residues. From germline, CDR1 is LNHDA and CDR2 SQIVND (reference sequence). The CDR3 DNA follows: TGTGCCAGTAGTATCAGAAGGCGGCAGCCCCAGCATTTT. Its protein product is CASSIRRRQPQHF.

This rearrangement joins TRBV11-2 to TRBJ1-1; 9 bases agree with TRBD1. This CDR3 has 15 residues. With V trimmed by 3 bases and J by 4 bases, 6 bases remained unmatched. Germline V gives CDR1 SGHAT, CDR2 FQNNGV. The CDR3 DNA reads as TGTGCCAGCAGCTTCACAGGGGGCGCGGTCACTGAAGCTTTCTTT. This encodes CASSFTGGAVTEAFF. The full variable domain, its missing parts supplied by reference TRBV11-2 and TRBJ1-1, is EAGVAQSPRYKIIEKRQSVAFWCNPISGHATLYWYQQILGQGPKLLIQFQNNGVVDDSQLPKDRFSAERLKGVDSTLKIQPAKLEDSAVYLCASSFTGGAVTEAFFGQGTRLTVV.

V gene TRBV28 combines with J gene TRBJ1-5, with 8 bases matching TRBD1. Germline CDR1 MDHEN, CDR2 SYDVKM. Germline trimming cut 3 bases from V and 6 bases from J; bases unmatched to any gene: 7. The CDR3 runs 15 residues. CDR3 protein: CASSFGQGGGQPQHF. The CDR3 region has the DNA TGTGCCAGCAGTTTCGGACAGGGAGGGGGTCAGCCCCAGCATTTT. The full variable domain, completed using reference TRBV28 and TRBJ1-5, is DVKVTQSSRYLVKRTGEKVFLECVQDMDHENMFWYRQDPGLGLRLIYFSYDVKMKEKGDIPEGYSVSREKKERFSLILESASTNQTSMYLCASSFGQGGGQPQHFGDGTRLSIL.

The rearrangement links TRBV4-2 to TRBJ2-1; TRBD2 matches at 12 bases. Looked up from germline, CDR1 is LGHNA and CDR2 is YNFKEQ. The ends lost 0 bases at V and 9 bases at J; junction bases unmatched: 9. CDR3 length equals 17 residues. In nucleotides, the CDR3 is TGTGCCAGCAGCCAAGACGAATGGACTAGCGGGGTGGGTGAGCAGTTCTTC. It encodes CASSQDEWTSGVGEQFF.

This chain uses TRBV27 with TRBJ1-3; 7 positions match TRBD1. This CDR3 spans 14 amino acids. Germline V CDR1 and CDR2: MNHEY, SMNVEV (reference sequence). The junction had 3 bases not matched to a gene; V was cut back by 5 bases and J by 2 bases. CDR3 coding DNA: TGTGCCAGCAGTGTGACAGGGACTGGAAACACCATATATTTT. This codes for CASSVTGTGNTIYF.

DNA of the CDR3: TGTGCCAGCAGTTTTATCCCCGGGATTCATACGCAGTATTTT. Its protein product is CASSFIPGIHTQYF. The chain uses TRBV27 and TRBJ2-3; D perhaps matches TRBD2 (5 bases). Between the trimmed V and J ends, which lost 3 bases and 7 bases, there was a span of 14 bases. Germline CDR1 and CDR2: MNHEY and SMNVEV (reference sequence). The CDR3 has 14 amino acids.